A selection of T cell receptor beta chains follows, all from one sample in a study of graft-versus-host responses after intestinal transplantation. Measured with immunoSEQ multiplex PCR; TCRdb has only the in-frame clones, and not every one. This repertoire shows approximately 54,000 clones, around 85% found once; its top ten account for 0.35% to 0.55%. These receptors have no identified antigens. This material consisted of unstimulated CD4+ T cells sorted from spleen or lymph node cells, taken before transplant. The receptors derive from a human donor who was the organ donor for an intestinal transplant. Each CDR3 is given with its conserved first and last residue. D genes are given only for firm matches. Not all rows give a size; the values are once, few, many and, for expanded clones, a class.

CASSVGGQPQHF	TGCGCCAGCAGTGTTGGGGGTCAGCCCCAGCATTTT	TRBV5-1	TRBJ1-5	NA	NA
CASSLRTGNQPQHF	TGTGCCAGCAGCTTACGGACAGGTAATCAGCCCCAGCATTTT	TRBV7-2	TRBJ1-5	TRBD1	once
CASSHPGGETQYF	TGCGCCAGCAGCCATCCAGGGGGAGAGACCCAGTACTTC	TRBV4-3	TRBJ2-5	TRBD1	NA
CASSHAGTGDEKLFF	TGTGCCAGCAGTCACGCCGGGACAGGGGACGAAAAACTGTTTTTT	TRBV27	TRBJ1-4	TRBD1	few
CASMKSGADNEQFF	TGTGCCAGTATGAAAAGCGGGGCTGACAATGAGCAGTTCTTC	TRBV19	TRBJ2-1	TRBD2	NA
CASSLAAAGEQFF	TGTGCCAGCAGCTTAGCTGCAGCGGGTGAGCAGTTCTTC	TRBV7-2	TRBJ2-1	NA	once
CASSEGGGRRTEAFF	TGTGCCAGCAGTGAAGGGGGGGGGCGGAGGACTGAAGCTTTCTTT	TRBV6-1	TRBJ1-1	NA	few
CASSFQGRADTQYF	TGTGCCAGCAGTTTCCAGGGGAGGGCAGATACGCAGTATTTT	TRBV27	TRBJ2-3	NA	NA
CASSLALTSGGRTDTQYF	TGTGCCAGCAGCTTGGCCCTTACTAGCGGGGGGCGCACAGATACGCAGTATTTT	TRBV5-4	TRBJ2-3	TRBD2	NA
CASSQDPAGGRHYGYTF	TGCGCCAGCAGCCAAGATCCTGCCGGGGGGCGCCACTATGGCTACACCTTC	TRBV4-1	TRBJ1-2	NA	NA
CASSRRQGNTDTQYF	TGTGCCAGCAGCCGCAGACAGGGTAATACAGATACGCAGTATTTT	TRBV7-2	TRBJ2-3	TRBD1	NA
CASSQGGTSGSPIQETQYF	TGTGCCAGCAGCCAAGGGGGGACTAGCGGGAGCCCCATCCAAGAGACCCAGTACTTC	TRBV4-2	TRBJ2-5	TRBD2	few
CASSLAGGLSSGNTIYF	TGTGCCAGCAGCTTAGCAGGAGGACTTAGCTCTGGAAACACCATATATTTT	TRBV7-6	TRBJ1-3	NA	NA
CASRGTGVLPNGYTF	TGTGCCAGCAGAGGGACAGGGGTTCTTCCAAATGGCTACACCTTC	TRBV7-9	TRBJ1-2	TRBD1	NA
CASSLGTYEQYF	TGTGCCAGCAGCTTAGGAACCTACGAGCAGTACTTC	TRBV7-2	TRBJ2-7	NA	NA
CASSYGAGPNYGYTF	TGTGCCAGCAGTTACGGGGCAGGGCCCAACTATGGCTACACCTTC	TRBV6-5	TRBJ1-2	NA	few
CASSYIKNQPQHF	TGTGCCAGCAGTTACATTAAAAATCAGCCCCAGCATTTT	TRBV6-5	TRBJ1-5	NA	NA
CASSGRWGQGSDGYTF	TGTGCCAGCAGTGGGAGGTGGGGACAGGGGTCCGATGGCTACACCTTC	TRBV6-1	TRBJ1-2	TRBD1	few
CASSLVSSDNEQFF	TGTGCCAGCAGCTTAGTTTCTAGTGACAATGAGCAGTTCTTC	TRBV7-2	TRBJ2-1	NA	NA
CASSTALTRSYEQYF	TGTGCCAGTAGTACGGCTCTGACACGGTCCTACGAGCAGTACTTC	TRBV19	TRBJ2-7	NA	NA
CASSPRGDRVLVGMNTEAFF	TGTGCCAGCAGCCCCCGGGGGGACAGAGTACTGGTGGGCATGAACACTGAAGCTTTCTTT	TRBV9	TRBJ1-1	TRBD1	NA
CASSWGLGNTEAFF	TGTGCCAGTAGTTGGGGGCTCGGGAACACTGAAGCTTTCTTT	TRBV19	TRBJ1-1	NA	once
CASSLSHTGELFF	TGTGCCAGCAGTTTATCCCACACCGGGGAGCTGTTTTTT	TRBV27	TRBJ2-2	NA	NA
CASSPDGFGGYTF	TGTGCCAGCAGCCCGGACGGGTTTGGTGGCTACACCTTC	TRBV27	TRBJ1-2	NA	NA
CASRSIKDGYYEQYF	TGTGCCAGCAGGAGCATCAAGGACGGATACTACGAGCAGTACTTC	TRBV5-8	TRBJ2-7	NA	once
CASSQEPLGANVLTF	TGCGCCAGCAGCCAAGAACCATTGGGGGCCAACGTCCTGACTTTC	TRBV4-3	TRBJ2-6	NA	NA
CASKGGSPYEQYF	TGTGCCAGCAAGGGGGGCAGTCCCTACGAGCAGTACTTC	TRBV27	TRBJ2-7	NA	NA
CASSEGGKREAYNEQFF	TGCGCCAGCAGTGAAGGGGGCAAGCGGGAGGCCTACAATGAGCAGTTCTTC	TRBV10-1	TRBJ2-1	TRBD2	NA
CASSPIEVPGQPQHF	TGTGCCAGCTCTCCGATAGAGGTCCCCGGGCAGCCCCAGCATTTT	TRBV18	TRBJ1-5	NA	once
CASSFPSNEQFF	TGTGCCAGCAGCTTTCCTAGTAATGAGCAGTTCTTC	TRBV7-2	TRBJ2-1	NA	NA
CASSQDRAEQYF	TGCGCCAGCAGCCAGGACAGGGCCGAGCAGTACTTC	TRBV4-1	TRBJ2-7	TRBD1	NA
CASSLGVDTQYF	TGCGCCAGCAGCTTGGGAGTAGATACGCAGTATTTT	TRBV5-1	TRBJ2-3	NA	NA
CAWSRGGFNQPQHF	TGTGCCTGGAGCCGGGGGGGGTTTAATCAGCCCCAGCATTTT	TRBV30	TRBJ1-5	NA	NA
CASSLGGRANTGELFF	TGTGCCAGCAGCTTAGGGGGCAGGGCGAACACCGGGGAGCTGTTTTTT	TRBV7-9	TRBJ2-2	NA	NA
CASSPWGGEKLFF	TGTGCCAGCAGCCCGTGGGGCGGTGAAAAACTGTTTTTT	TRBV5-6	TRBJ1-4	NA	NA
CASSGGPQETQYF	TGTGCCAGCAGCGGGGGGCCCCAAGAGACCCAGTACTTC	TRBV7-2	TRBJ2-5	NA	NA
CASSFMGEQYF	TGTGCCAGCAGCTTCATGGGGGAGCAGTACTTC	TRBV5-4	TRBJ2-7	NA	NA
CASSNPGEGLSFSYEQYF	TGTGCCAGCAGCAACCCCGGAGAGGGACTTTCATTCTCCTACGAGCAGTACTTC	TRBV21-1	TRBJ2-7	NA	NA
CASSFRPGDGNYGYTF	TGTGCCAGCAGTTTTAGGCCAGGGGATGGGAACTATGGCTACACCTTC	TRBV28	TRBJ1-2	NA	NA
CASSGTEPNQPQHF	TGTGCCAGCAGCGGGACAGAGCCCAATCAGCCCCAGCATTTT	TRBV14	TRBJ1-5	TRBD1	NA
CASSPQETQYF	TGTGCCAGCTCGCCGCAAGAGACCCAGTACTTC	TRBV18	TRBJ2-5	NA	few
CASSDRDLLSYNEQFF	TGCGCCAGCAGTGATAGGGATCTGCTCTCCTACAATGAGCAGTTCTTC	TRBV10-1	TRBJ2-1	NA	NA
CASSPGGVQETQYF	TGCGCCAGCAGCCCCGGGGGGGTCCAAGAGACCCAGTACTTC	TRBV5-1	TRBJ2-5	TRBD2	NA
CATSRGLWGDTEAFF	TGTGCCACCAGCAGAGGATTGTGGGGGGACACTGAAGCTTTCTTT	TRBV15	TRBJ1-1	NA	once
CASSPPGRYGEQYF	TGTGCCAGCAGTCCCCCGGGGAGGTACGGCGAGCAGTACTTC	TRBV25-1	TRBJ2-7	NA	few